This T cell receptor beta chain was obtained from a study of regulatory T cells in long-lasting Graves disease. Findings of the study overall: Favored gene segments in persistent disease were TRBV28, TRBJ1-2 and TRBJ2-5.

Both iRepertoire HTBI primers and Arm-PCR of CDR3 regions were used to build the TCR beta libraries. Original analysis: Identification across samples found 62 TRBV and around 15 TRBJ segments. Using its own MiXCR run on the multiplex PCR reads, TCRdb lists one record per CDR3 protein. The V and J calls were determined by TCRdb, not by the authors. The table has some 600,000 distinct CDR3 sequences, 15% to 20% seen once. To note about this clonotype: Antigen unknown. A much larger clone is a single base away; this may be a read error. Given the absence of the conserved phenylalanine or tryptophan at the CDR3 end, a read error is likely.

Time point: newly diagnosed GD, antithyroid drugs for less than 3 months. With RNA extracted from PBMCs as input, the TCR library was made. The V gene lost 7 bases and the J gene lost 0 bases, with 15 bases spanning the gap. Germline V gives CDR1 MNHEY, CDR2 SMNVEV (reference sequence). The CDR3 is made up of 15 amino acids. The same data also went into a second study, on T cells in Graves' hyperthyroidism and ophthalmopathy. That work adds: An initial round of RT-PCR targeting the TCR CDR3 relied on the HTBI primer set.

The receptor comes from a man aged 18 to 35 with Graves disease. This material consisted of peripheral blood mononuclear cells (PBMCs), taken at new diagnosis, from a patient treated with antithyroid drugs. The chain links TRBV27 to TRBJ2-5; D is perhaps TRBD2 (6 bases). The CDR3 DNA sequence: TGTGCCAGCAACACCCTGGAGGGGTACCAAGAGACCCAGTACCTC. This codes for CASNTLEGYQETQYL.